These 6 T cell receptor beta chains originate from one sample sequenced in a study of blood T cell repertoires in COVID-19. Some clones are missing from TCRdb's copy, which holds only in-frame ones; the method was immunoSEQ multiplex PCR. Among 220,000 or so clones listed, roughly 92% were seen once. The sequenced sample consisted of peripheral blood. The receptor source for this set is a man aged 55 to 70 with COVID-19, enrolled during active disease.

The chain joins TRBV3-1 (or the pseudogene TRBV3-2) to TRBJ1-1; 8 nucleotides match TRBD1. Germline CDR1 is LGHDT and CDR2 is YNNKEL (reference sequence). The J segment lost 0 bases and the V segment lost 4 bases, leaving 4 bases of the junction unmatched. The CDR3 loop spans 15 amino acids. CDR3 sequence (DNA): TGTGCCAGCAGCCCTAACAGGGGGATGAACACTGAAGCTTTCTTT. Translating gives CASSPNRGMNTEAFF.

CDR3 sequence (DNA): TGTGCCAGCAGTTCGCAGCAAGAGACCCAGTACTTC. Its protein is CASSSQQETQYF. The chain carries TRBV28 and TRBJ2-5; D unresolved. V was trimmed by 4 bases and J by 2 bases, leaving 5 bases between them. CDR1 and CDR2 (germline): MDHEN, SYDVKM. The CDR3 has 12 amino acids.

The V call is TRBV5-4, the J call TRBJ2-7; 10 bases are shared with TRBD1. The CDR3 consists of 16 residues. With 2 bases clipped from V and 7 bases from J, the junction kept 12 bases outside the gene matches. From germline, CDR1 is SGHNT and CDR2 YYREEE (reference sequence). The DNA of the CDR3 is TGTGCCAGCAGCTTAGGGATGGGACAGGGGCGCTTGGAGCAGTACTTC. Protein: CASSLGMGQGRLEQYF. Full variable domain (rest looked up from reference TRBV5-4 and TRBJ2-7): ETGVTQSPTHLIKTRGQQVTLRCSSQSGHNTVSWYQQALGQGPQFIFQYYREEENGRGNFPPRFSGLQFPNYSSELNVNALELDDSALYLCASSLGMGQGRLEQYFGPGTRLTVT.

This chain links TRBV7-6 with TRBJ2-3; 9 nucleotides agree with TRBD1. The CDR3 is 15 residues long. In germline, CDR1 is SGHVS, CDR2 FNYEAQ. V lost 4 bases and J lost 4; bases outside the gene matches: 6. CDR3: CASSYTGGRADTQYF. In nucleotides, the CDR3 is TGTGCCAGCAGCTACACAGGGGGCAGGGCAGATACGCAGTATTTT. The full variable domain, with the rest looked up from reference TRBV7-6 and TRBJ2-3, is GAGVSQSPRYKVTKRGQDVALRCDPISGHVSLYWYRQALGQGPEFLTYFNYEAQQDKSGLPNDRFSAERPEGSISTLTIQRTEQRDSAMYRCASSYTGGRADTQYFGPGTRLTVL.

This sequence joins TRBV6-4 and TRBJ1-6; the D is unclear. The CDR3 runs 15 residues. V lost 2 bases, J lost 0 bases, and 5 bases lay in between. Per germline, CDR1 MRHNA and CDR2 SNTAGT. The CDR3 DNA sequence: TGTGCCAGCAGTGACACATTCTCCTATAATTCACCCCTCCACTTT. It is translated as CASSDTFSYNSPLHF.

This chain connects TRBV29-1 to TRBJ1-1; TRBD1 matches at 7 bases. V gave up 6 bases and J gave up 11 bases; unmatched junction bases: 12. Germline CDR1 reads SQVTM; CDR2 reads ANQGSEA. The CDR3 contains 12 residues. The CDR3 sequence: CSVQRDTGVAFF. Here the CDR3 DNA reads TGCAGCGTCCAAAGAGATACAGGGGTGGCTTTCTTT.